These 17 T cell receptor beta chains share one sample of origin, sequenced in a study of T cells in Graves' hyperthyroidism and ophthalmopathy. RNA transcripts provided the source from which TCR beta CDR3 regions were amplified. TCR CDR3 underwent first-round RT-PCR with the HTBI primer set. One entry per CDR3 protein results from TCRdb running MiXCR on the multiplex PCR reads. The data hold over 150,000 distinct CDR3 sequences, with 17% observed a single time. Sequenced material: blood. The receptors originated from a woman between 45 and 60 years old with Graves' hyperthyroidism.

The chain employs TRBV29-1 and TRBJ2-7; D remains unclear. Trimming removed 6 bases from V and 5 bases from J, with 11 bases in between. The germline gives CDR1 SQVTM, CDR2 ANQGSEA. The CDR3 loop spans 11 amino acids. CDR3 sequence: CSVKKGDEQYF. The CDR3 nucleotides read TGCAGCGTAAAGAAGGGCGACGAGCAGTACTTC.

This clonotype was found many times. The chain joins TRBV27 to TRBJ2-5; D remains ambiguous. The V gene lost 5 bases and the J gene lost 5 bases, with 15 bases spanning the gap. Germline CDR1 reads MNHEY; CDR2 reads SMNVEV (reference sequence). This CDR3 comprises 14 residues. CDR3 sequence reads: CASSLLGPRETQYF. DNA for the CDR3: TGTGCCAGCAGTCTTTTGGGCCCCCGGGAGACCCAGTACTTC.

This clonotype was observed many times. V and J are TRBV10-3 and TRBJ2-1, with unresolved D. CDR3 length: 11 amino acids. Germline V CDR1 and CDR2: ENHRY, SYGVKD. Trimming cost V 2 bases and J 12 bases, with 8 bases left between them. CDR3 residues: CAISEMGRQFF. DNA of the CDR3: TGTGCCATCAGTGAGATGGGTCGGCAGTTCTTC.

The chain couples TRBV5-4 to TRBJ2-1, with D possibly called TRBD1 or TRBD2 (5 bases each). This CDR3 region has 14 residues. V was cut by 2 bases and J by 5 bases, with 11 bases left in between. Germline V gene data show CDR1 as SGHNT and CDR2 as YYREEE (reference sequence). The CDR3 sequence: CASSLLDSNNEQFF. The CDR3 region has the DNA TGTGCCAGCAGCTTACTAGACAGCAACAATGAGCAGTTCTTC.

This clonotype has just a few counts. The rearrangement links TRBV6-1 to TRBJ1-3; D is unresolved. Trimming removed 3 bases from V and 3 bases from J, with 9 bases in between. The CDR3 consists of 14 residues. Germline V lookup: CDR1 MNHNS, CDR2 SASEGT. The CDR3 coding sequence is TGTGCCAGCAGTGACCGACGTATTGGAAACACCATATATTTT. This gives the protein CASSDRRIGNTIYF.

This clonotype was counted ten times or more. The chain carries TRBV7-6 and TRBJ2-3, with no clear D. From germline, CDR1 is SGHVS and CDR2 FNYEAQ. The V end lost 0 bases, the J end lost 1 base, and 11 bases lay between the germline ends. The CDR3 is made up of 16 amino acids. CDR3 bases: TGTGCCAGCAGCTTAGCCCCAGGACGGCGCACAGATACGCAGTATTTT. Protein sequence: CASSLAPGRRTDTQYF.

This clonotype was seen a handful of times. The gene calls are TRBV2 and TRBJ2-2; D uncertain. V lost 4 bases and J lost 4, with 13 bases in between. Looked up from germline, CDR1 is SNHLY and CDR2 is FYNNEI. This CDR3 is 15 amino acids long. This CDR3 reads CASSVLIVGTGELFF. CDR3 sequence (DNA): TGTGCCAGCAGTGTCCTTATTGTGGGCACCGGGGAGCTGTTTTTT.

This clonotype was recorded many times. The chain recombines TRBV27 with TRBJ2-2; 15 bases align to TRBD2. From germline, CDR1 is MNHEY and CDR2 SMNVEV (reference sequence). The CDR3 is 16 amino acids. J was trimmed by 7 bases and V by 5 bases; bases with no gene match: 5. CDR3 protein: CASSPRTSGRGGELFF. CDR3 bases: TGTGCCAGCAGTCCCCGGACTAGCGGGAGGGGCGGGGAGCTGTTTTTT.

This clonotype was counted ten times or more. The chain links TRBV27 to TRBJ2-1; 7 bases agree with TRBD1. The CDR3 runs 15 residues. Trimming took 2 bases from V and 10 from J; bases not matched to a gene: 11. Germline V CDR1 and CDR2: MNHEY, SMNVEV (reference sequence). CDR3 DNA sequence: TGTGCCAGCAGTTTAACCGCAGGGGGTCCAATAGAGCAGTTCTTC. Protein sequence: CASSLTAGGPIEQFF.

This clonotype was recorded many times. The V gene is TRBV5-1, the J gene TRBJ2-3; TRBD1 might be the D (5 bases). CDR3 size: 15 residues. The germline V and J ends were trimmed by 1 base and 0 bases, with 9 bases remaining between them. Germline V gives CDR1 SGHRS, CDR2 YFSETQ. The chain's CDR3 is CASSLTQASTDTQYF. CDR3 in DNA: TGCGCCAGCAGCTTGACACAGGCGAGCACAGATACGCAGTATTTT. Based on the CDR3 plus reference TRBV5-1 and TRBJ2-3, the full variable domain is KAGVTQTPRYLIKTRGQQVTLSCSPISGHRSVSWYQQTPGQGLQFLFEYFSETQRNKGNFPGRFSGRQFSNSRSEMNVSTLELGDSALYLCASSLTQASTDTQYFGPGTRLTVL.

This clonotype was picked up many times. The chain employs TRBV7-9 and TRBJ2-1; D uncertain. Trimming took 5 bases from V and 9 from J, leaving 14 bases between them. The CDR3 extends over 13 amino acids. From germline, CDR1 is SEHNR and CDR2 FQNEAQ (reference sequence). CDR3 region: CASSVSVGTEQFF. The DNA of the CDR3 is TGTGCCAGCAGCGTCAGTGTCGGTACTGAGCAGTTCTTC. Using reference TRBV7-9 and TRBJ2-1 for the parts outside the CDR3, the full variable domain is DTGVSQNPRHKITKRGQNVTFRCDPISEHNRLYWYRQTLGQGPEFLTYFQNEAQLEKSRLLSDRFSAERPKGSFSTLEIQRTEQGDSAMYLCASSVSVGTEQFFGPGTRLTVL.

This clonotype has at least ten counts. The chain recombines TRBV29-1 with TRBJ2-3; no reliable D call. Per germline, CDR1 SQVTM and CDR2 ANQGSEA. The CDR3 loop spans 14 amino acids. With 1 base removed from V and 1 base from J, the gap between germline ends came to 9 bases. CDR3 loop: CSVEGRHRTDTQYF. DNA of the CDR3: TGCAGCGTTGAAGGGAGACATCGCACAGATACGCAGTATTTT.

This clonotype was seen many times. V gene TRBV5-1 combines with J gene TRBJ2-2; D is unclear. V lost 0 bases and J lost 6, with 6 bases in between. Germline assignment: CDR1 SGHRS and CDR2 YFSETQ. The CDR3 runs to 13 residues. CDR3 bases: TGCGCCAGCAGCTTGGCCGGTCCCGGGGAGCTGTTTTTT. It specifies CASSLAGPGELFF.

About this clonotype itself: A single base separates this from a much larger clone, so it may be a read error. The genes are TRBV2 and TRBJ2-5, with 13 bases matching TRBD2. Germline lookup yields CDR1 SNHLY and CDR2 FYNNEI. The CDR3 has 15 amino acids. V trimming: 4 bases; J trimming: 5 bases; junction bases outside the gene matches: 4. This CDR3 reads CASSGTSGSLETQYF. DNA for the CDR3: TGTGCCAGCAGTGGGACTAGCGGGAGTTTGGAGACCCAGTACTTC.

This clonotype was picked up a small number of times. This chain links TRBV20-1 with TRBJ1-5; TRBD1 is a possible D gene (5 bases). CDR3 length equals 15 residues. The V gene lost 0 bases and the J gene lost 7 bases, with 16 bases spanning the gap. From germline, CDR1 is DFQATT and CDR2 SNEGSKA (reference sequence). The CDR3, as DNA: TGCAGTGCTAGAGATGGGGCCAGGGCTTCCCAGCCCCAGCATTTT. The encoded protein is CSARDGARASQPQHF.

This clonotype was detected many times. The chain recombines TRBV11-3 with TRBJ2-3; 7 positions match TRBD2. The CDR3 totals 16 residues. J was trimmed by 2 bases and V by 5 bases; bases with no gene match: 10. Germline loops: CDR1 SGHNT, CDR2 YENEEA. The CDR3 region is CASSTLAGVFTDTQYF. The DNA for the CDR3 is TGTGCCAGCAGCACCTTAGCGGGCGTGTTCACAGATACGCAGTATTTT.

The gene calls are TRBV12-3 or TRBV12-4 and TRBJ2-2; 8 bases match TRBD2. Trimming at V came to 3 bases and at J to 3 bases, leaving 3 bases not matched to a gene. The CDR3 extends over 15 amino acids. The CDR3 DNA is TGTGCCAGCAGTTTTCTACTAGCGGACACCGGGGAGCTGTTTTTT. Its translation is CASSFLLADTGELFF.